This T cell receptor (beta chain) stems from a study of control samples from healthy donors and cancer patients. Profiling relied on immunoSEQ multiplex PCR, and the TCRdb table lists in-frame clones only, not all of them. The sample includes roughly 80,000 clones, 70% to 90% seen only once; the top ten take 1.5% to 2%. Deletions cut 0 bases from V and 7 bases from J, with 7 bases between. The CDR3 extends over 12 amino acids. Germline values: CDR1 SGHNT, CDR2 YENEEA. This clonotype originated in a woman in her fifties or sixties with head and neck cancer. The sample consisted of PBMCs. V and J are TRBV11-3 and TRBJ2-7; D gene ambiguous. CDR3 nucleotides: TGTGCCAGCAGCTTAGATCTAGGTGAGCAGTACTTC. Its protein product is CASSLDLGEQYF.